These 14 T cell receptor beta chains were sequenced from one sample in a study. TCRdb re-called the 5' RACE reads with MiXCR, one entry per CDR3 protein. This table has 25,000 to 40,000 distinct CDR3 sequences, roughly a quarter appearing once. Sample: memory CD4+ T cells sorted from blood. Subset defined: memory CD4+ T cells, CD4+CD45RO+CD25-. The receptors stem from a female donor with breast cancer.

The CDR3 is CASSAYRETGELFF. The DNA for the CDR3 is TGTGCCAGCAGTGCCTATCGTGAGACCGGGGAGCTGTTTTTT. The rearrangement links TRBV27 to TRBJ2-2; D gene unclear. The CDR3 length is 14 residues. Trimming took 5 bases from V and 5 from J, leaving 12 bases between them. CDR1 and CDR2 (germline): MNHEY, SMNVEV (reference sequence).

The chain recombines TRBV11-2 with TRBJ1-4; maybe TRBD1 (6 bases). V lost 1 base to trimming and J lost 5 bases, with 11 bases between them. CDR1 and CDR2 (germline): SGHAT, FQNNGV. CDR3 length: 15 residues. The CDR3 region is CASSLVGQPNEKLFF. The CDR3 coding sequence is TGTGCCAGCAGCTTAGTTGGACAGCCAAATGAAAAACTGTTTTTT.

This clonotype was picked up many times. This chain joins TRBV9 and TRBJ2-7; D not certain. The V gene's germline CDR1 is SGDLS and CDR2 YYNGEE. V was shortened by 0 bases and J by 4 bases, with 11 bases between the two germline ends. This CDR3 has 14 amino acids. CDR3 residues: CASSVGSMGYEQYF. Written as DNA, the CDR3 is TGTGCCAGCAGCGTAGGTTCTATGGGTTACGAGCAGTACTTC.

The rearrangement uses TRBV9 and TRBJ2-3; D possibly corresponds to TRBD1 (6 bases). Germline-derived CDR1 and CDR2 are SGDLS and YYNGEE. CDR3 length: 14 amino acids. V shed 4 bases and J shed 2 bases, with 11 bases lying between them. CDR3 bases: TGTGCCAGCAGCCGGACAGCCCACACAGATACGCAGTATTTT. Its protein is CASSRTAHTDTQYF. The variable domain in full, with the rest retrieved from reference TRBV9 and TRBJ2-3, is DSGVTQTPKHLITATGQRVTLRCSPRSGDLSVYWYQQSLDQGLQFLIQYYNGEERAKGNILERFSAQQFPDLHSELNLSSLELGDSALYFCASSRTAHTDTQYFGPGTRLTVL.

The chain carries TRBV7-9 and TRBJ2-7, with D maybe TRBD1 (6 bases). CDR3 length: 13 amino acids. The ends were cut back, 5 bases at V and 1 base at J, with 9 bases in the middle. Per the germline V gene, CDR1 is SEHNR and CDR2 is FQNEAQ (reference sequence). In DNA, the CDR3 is TGTGCCAGCAGCCCGGACAGATCCTACGAGCAGTACTTC. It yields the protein CASSPDRSYEQYF.

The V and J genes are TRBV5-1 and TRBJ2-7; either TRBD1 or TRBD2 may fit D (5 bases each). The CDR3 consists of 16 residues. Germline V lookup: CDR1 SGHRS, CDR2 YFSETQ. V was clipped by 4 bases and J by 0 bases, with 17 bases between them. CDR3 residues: CASSPGRSASSYEQYF. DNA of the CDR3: TGCGCCAGCAGCCCGGGGCGTAGCGCCAGCTCCTACGAGCAGTACTTC.

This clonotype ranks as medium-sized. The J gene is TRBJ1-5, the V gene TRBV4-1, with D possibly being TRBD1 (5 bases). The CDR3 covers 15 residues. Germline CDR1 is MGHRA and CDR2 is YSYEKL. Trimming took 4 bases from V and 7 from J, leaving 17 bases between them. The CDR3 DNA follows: TGCGCCAGCAGCCTGAGGGAGGGGAGCAGCCAGCCCCAGCATTTT. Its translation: CASSLREGSSQPQHF.

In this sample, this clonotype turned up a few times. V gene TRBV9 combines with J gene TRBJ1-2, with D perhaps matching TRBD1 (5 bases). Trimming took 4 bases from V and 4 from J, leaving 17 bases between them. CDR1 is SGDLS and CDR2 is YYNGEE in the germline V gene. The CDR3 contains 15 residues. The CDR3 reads CASSPSPGRTYGYTF. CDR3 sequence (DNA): TGTGCCAGCAGCCCATCCCCGGGACGGACCTATGGCTACACCTTC.

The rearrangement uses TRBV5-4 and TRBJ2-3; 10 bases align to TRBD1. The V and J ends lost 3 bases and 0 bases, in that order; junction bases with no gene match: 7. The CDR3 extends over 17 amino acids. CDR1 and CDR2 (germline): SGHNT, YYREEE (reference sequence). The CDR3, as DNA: TGTGCCAGCAGCTACGGGACAGGGGTGGCTAGCACAGATACGCAGTATTTT. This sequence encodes CASSYGTGVASTDTQYF.

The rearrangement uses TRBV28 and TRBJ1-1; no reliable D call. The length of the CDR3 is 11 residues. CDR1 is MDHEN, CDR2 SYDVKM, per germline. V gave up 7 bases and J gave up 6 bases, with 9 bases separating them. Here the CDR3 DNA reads TGTGCCAGCACCCAACTACCTGAAGCTTTCTTT. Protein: CASTQLPEAFF.

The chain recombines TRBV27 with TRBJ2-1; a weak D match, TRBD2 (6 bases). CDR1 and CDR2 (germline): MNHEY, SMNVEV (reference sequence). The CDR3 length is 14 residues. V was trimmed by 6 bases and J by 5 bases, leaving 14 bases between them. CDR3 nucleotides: TGTGCCAGCAGCGTAGCTAGCGCAGACAATGAGCAGTTCTTC. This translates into CASSVASADNEQFF.

The DNA for the CDR3 is TGCGCCAGCAAGATGGACAGGGGCCATGGCTACACCTTC. Translated: CASKMDRGHGYTF. The chain links TRBV4-1 to TRBJ1-2; 9 bases align to TRBD1. V shed 7 bases, J shed 6 bases, and the junction held 6 bases outside the gene matches. The germline V gene encodes CDR1 MGHRA and CDR2 YSYEKL. The CDR3 is 13 residues long.

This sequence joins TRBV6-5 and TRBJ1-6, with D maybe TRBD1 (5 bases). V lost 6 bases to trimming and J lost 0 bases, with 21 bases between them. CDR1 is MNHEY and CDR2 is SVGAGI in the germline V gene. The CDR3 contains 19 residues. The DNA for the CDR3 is TGTGCCAGCAGCCCCGGGGACGGCTTACTTAGCTCCTATAATTCACCCCTCCACTTT. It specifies CASSPGDGLLSSYNSPLHF.

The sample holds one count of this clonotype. The CDR3 nucleotides read TGCGCCAGCAGCCAAGATTTAGCGGGTGACAATGAGCAGTTCTTC. This sequence encodes CASSQDLAGDNEQFF. The chain uses TRBV4-3 and TRBJ2-1; 7 bases are a match to TRBD2. The ends lost 0 bases at V and 5 bases at J; junction bases unmatched: 4. The CDR3 has 15 amino acids. The germline CDR1 and CDR2 sequences are LGHNA and YSLEER.